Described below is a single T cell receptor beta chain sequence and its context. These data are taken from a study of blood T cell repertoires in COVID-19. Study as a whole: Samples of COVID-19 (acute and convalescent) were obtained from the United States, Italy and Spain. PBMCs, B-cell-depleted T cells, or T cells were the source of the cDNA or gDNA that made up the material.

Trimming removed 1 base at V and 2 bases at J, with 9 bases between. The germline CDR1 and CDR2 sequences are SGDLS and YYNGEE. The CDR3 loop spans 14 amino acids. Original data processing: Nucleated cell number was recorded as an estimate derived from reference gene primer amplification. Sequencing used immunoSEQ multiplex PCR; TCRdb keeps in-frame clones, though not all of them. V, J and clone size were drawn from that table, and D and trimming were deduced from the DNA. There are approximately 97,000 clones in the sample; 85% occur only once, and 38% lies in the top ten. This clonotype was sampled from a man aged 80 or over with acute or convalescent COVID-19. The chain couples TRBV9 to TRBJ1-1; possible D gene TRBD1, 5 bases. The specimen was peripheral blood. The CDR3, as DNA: TGTGCCAGCAGCGTAACCAGGGATAACACTGAAGCTTTCTTT. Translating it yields CASSVTRDNTEAFF.